These T cell receptor beta chains were read from a single sample in a study of T cell repertoires in cytomegalovirus infection. A single record per CDR3 protein comes from TCRdb applying MiXCR to the reads. The sample gives about 150,000 distinct CDR3 sequences, roughly 17% of which show up once; 18% is in the top ten. Sequencing was carried out using CD8+ T cells from PBMCs. The receptors shown here come from a human donor in good health (CMV status not recorded). Some clones in this sample may be carry-over from other donors' samples. The CDR3 runs from the conserved cysteine through the conserved F or W.

CDR3aa	v_gene	j_gene
CASSHSPGTPYEQYF	TRBV28	TRBJ2-7
CASGYRDYEQYF	TRBV5-4	TRBJ2-7
CASSQVDTQYF	TRBV4-1	TRBJ2-3
CAWSSPEGTSYNEQFF	TRBV30	TRBJ2-1
CASSSPLLPSYEQYF	TRBV7-9	TRBJ2-7
CASSSTTGGEPYEQYF	TRBV7-9	TRBJ2-7
CASSLVEVSYNEQFF	TRBV12-3/TRBV12-4	TRBJ2-1
CASSAGNTGELFF	TRBV5-5	TRBJ2-2
CASSLVGAPTNTEAFF	TRBV7-8	TRBJ1-1
CASSLRGLARGPDTQYF	TRBV7-8	TRBJ2-3
CASSPGRGGLNTGELFF	TRBV7-3	TRBJ2-2
CASSPGRSSGRDGKASYNEQFF	TRBV28	TRBJ2-1
CASSHNRDPYGYTF	TRBV4-1	TRBJ1-2
CSARDIRTLTGNYEQYF	TRBV20-1	TRBJ2-7
CASSLIVNTGELFF	TRBV28	TRBJ2-2
CASSQGWRVDKNIQYF	TRBV14	TRBJ2-4
CASSLRTGGQETQYF	TRBV12-3/TRBV12-4	TRBJ2-5
CASSYSGTGVNTEAFF	TRBV7-9	TRBJ1-1
CSAERGQKTQYF	TRBV29-1	TRBJ2-5
CASSLPGAAQRELFF	TRBV7-3	TRBJ2-2
CSVEDPQAGWSSYNEQFF	TRBV29-1	TRBJ2-1
CASSSDVTSVYNEQFF	TRBV7-2	TRBJ2-1
CSARSIRNEQFF	TRBV20-1	TRBJ2-1
CATLKLDEQFF	TRBV2	TRBJ2-1
CSATSGADYNEQFF	TRBV20-1	TRBJ2-1
CASFGGAGAKETQYF	TRBV2	TRBJ2-5